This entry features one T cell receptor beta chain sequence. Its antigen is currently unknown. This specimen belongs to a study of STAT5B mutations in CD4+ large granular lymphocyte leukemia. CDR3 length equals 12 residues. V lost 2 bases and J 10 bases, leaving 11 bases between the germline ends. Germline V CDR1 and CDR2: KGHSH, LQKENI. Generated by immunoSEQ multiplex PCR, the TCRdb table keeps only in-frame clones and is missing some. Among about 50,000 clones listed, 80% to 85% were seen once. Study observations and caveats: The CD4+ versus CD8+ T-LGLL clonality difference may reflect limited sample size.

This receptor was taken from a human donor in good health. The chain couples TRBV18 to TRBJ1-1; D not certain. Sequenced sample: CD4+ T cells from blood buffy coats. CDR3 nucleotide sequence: TGTGCCAGCTCACCAGCCCGGGAACGAGCTTTCTTT. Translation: CASSPARERAFF.